This T cell receptor beta chain derives from a study of low-dose radiotherapy and immunotherapy resistance in tumors (dated by TCRdb to between 2021 and 2024). At the level of the whole study: Patients in Cohort 1 were given 0.5 Gy per fraction every 2 weeks, and the prescribed total PTV dose was 6.5 Gy. For Cohort 2, the dose was 1 Gy per fraction given every two weeks, adding up to 13 Gy in total across 26 weeks. Patients were given nivolumab as a 240 mg flat dose every two weeks and ipilimumab at 1 mg/kg every six weeks, with both drugs delivered intravenously. Intravenous cyclophosphamide at 200 mg/m2 was administered every two weeks, one day ahead of each radiation and immunotherapy administration. Starting on cycle 1 day 1, patients took 300 mg of aspirin by mouth once a day for four cycles. The trial did not randomize participants into treatment groups. Eight patients were included in the translational analysis: three from the first dose cohort and the first five from the second dose cohort.

Superscript III and a set of TRAV- and TRBV-specific primers were used to synthesize first-strand cDNA, so that both TCRalpha and TCRbeta chains were covered. TCRs were amplified with Phusion for about 21 PCR cycles, with a constant-region primer paired with the adapter attached to the V primers. Isolated mRNA was amplified with the MessageAmp II aRNA Amplification Kit, using a roughly 15-hour in vitro transcription at 37°C. The Dynabeads mRNA DIRECT Purification Kit was used to isolate the mRNA for TCR sequencing. Indexed Illumina adapters were added in a second Phusion PCR of about 24 cycles, and the PCR products were purified with AMPure XP beads. In the paper's pipeline: Using custom Perl scripts, TCR sequences that encoded the same protein were pooled, out-of-frame sequences were dropped, and the abundance of each clonotype was calculated. TCR sequences supported by only a single read were excluded from analysis. Among the metrics used to describe the repertoires were Shannon entropy, Gini index, clonality, richness, and the frequency of TCRs shared between repertoires. TCRdb trimmed the raw reads at Q25, called clones with MiXCR and kept productive beta chains. Entries that share a CDR3 protein sequence are merged under the most common genes and DNA. For this entry, the V and J calls and clone size follow TCRdb and not the study's own pipeline. This sample has around 7,100 distinct CDR3 sequences in its table, and approximately 53% of those were observed once. The ten most abundant clones make up more than 9.5% of the sample.

As concerns this clonotype: What antigen it recognizes has not been identified. No qualities accompany the bases; no much larger clone lies one base away.

Trimming leaves V shorter by 4 bases and J shorter by 3 bases, with the junction holding 11 bases beyond the gene matches. The CDR3 contains 16 residues, cysteine and phenylalanine counted. Only the CDR3 region is kept as DNA, spanning 48 bases read in frame from base 1. CDR1 and CDR2 are drawn from the germline V gene (reference sequence): LGHDT, YNNKEL. The donors came from RACIN, which was a single-arm phase I dose-escalation trial that paired nivolumab and ipilimumab with aspirin, low-dose cyclophosphamide and low-dose radiotherapy. To be eligible, a patient needed to have an advanced solid tumor that was TIL-negative.

The receptor's source is a human donor with advanced metastatic prostate, ovarian, gallbladder or colorectal cancer (not recorded which). This table probably holds off-target reads from a library built for another chain. This sequence uses TRBV3-1 and TRBJ2-7, with 8 bases in between that match TRBD1. The CDR3 corresponds to CASSPLPGQVDYEQYF. The DNA sequence follows: TGTGCCAGCAGCCCCCTCCCGGGACAGGTGGACTACGAGCAGTACTTC.